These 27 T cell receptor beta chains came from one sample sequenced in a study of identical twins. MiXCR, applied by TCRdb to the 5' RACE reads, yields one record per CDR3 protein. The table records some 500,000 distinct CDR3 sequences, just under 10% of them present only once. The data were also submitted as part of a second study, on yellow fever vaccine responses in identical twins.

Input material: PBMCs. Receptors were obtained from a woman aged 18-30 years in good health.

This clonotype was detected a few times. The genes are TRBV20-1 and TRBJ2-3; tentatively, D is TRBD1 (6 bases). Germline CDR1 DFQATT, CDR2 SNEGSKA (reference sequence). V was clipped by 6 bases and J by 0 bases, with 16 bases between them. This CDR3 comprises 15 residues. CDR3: CSALDRTPSTDTQYF. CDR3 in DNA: TGCAGTGCCCTCGACAGGACCCCTAGCACAGATACGCAGTATTTT.

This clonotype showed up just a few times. CDR3 loop: CASSSGTSGRNEQFF. The CDR3 bases are TGTGCCAGCAGCTCCGGGACTAGCGGGAGAAATGAGCAGTTCTTC. The chain combines TRBV6-1 with TRBJ2-1; 14 positions match TRBD2. CDR1 MNHNS and CDR2 SASEGT come from the germline V gene. The CDR3 covers 15 residues. V trimming: 6 bases; J trimming: 7 bases; junction bases outside the gene matches: 5.

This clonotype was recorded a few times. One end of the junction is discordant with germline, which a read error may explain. The chain's CDR3 is CASSLIGGGWELFF. In nucleotides, the CDR3 is TGTGCTAGCAGCTTAATCGGCGGCGGCTGGGAGCTGTTTTTT. The rearrangement joins TRBV7-7 to TRBJ2-2; D not resolved. The CDR3 extends over 14 amino acids. Germline loops: CDR1 SSHAT, CDR2 FNYEAQ (reference sequence).

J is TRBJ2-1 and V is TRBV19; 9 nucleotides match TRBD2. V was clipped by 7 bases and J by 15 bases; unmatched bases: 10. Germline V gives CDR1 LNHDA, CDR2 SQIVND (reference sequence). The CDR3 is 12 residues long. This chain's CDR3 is CASKSLAGVTFF. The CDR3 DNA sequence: TGTGCCAGTAAATCACTAGCGGGCGTTACGTTCTTC.

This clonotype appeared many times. The CDR3 nucleotides read TGCAGTGCTAGAGATGCGGACAGGGGTTTTGCAGATACGCAGTATTTT. Its translation: CSARDADRGFADTQYF. The chain joins TRBV20-1 to TRBJ2-3; 9 nucleotides match TRBD1. Germline CDR1 DFQATT, CDR2 SNEGSKA (reference sequence). V shed 0 bases, J shed 4 bases, and the junction held 8 bases outside the gene matches. CDR3 length: 16 amino acids.

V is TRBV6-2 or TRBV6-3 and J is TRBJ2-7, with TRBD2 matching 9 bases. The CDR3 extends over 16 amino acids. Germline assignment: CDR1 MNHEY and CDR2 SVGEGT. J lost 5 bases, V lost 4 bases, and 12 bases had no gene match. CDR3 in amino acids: CASSFRFSGSGNEQYF. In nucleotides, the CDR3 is TGTGCCAGCAGTTTCCGATTTAGCGGGAGTGGCAACGAGCAGTACTTC.

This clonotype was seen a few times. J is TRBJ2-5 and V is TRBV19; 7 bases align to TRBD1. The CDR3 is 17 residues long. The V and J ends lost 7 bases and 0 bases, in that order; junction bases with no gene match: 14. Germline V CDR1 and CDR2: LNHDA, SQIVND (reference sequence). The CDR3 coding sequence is TGTGCCAGTACACCCTCGCTCGACAGGGTCGACCAAGAGACCCAGTACTTC. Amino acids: CASTPSLDRVDQETQYF.

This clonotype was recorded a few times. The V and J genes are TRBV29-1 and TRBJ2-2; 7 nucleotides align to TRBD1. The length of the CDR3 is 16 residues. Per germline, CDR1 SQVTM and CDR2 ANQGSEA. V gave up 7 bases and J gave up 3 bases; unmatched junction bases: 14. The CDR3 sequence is CSALGTQGLDTGELFF. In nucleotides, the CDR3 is TGCAGCGCCCTAGGGACACAGGGGTTGGACACCGGGGAGCTGTTTTTT.

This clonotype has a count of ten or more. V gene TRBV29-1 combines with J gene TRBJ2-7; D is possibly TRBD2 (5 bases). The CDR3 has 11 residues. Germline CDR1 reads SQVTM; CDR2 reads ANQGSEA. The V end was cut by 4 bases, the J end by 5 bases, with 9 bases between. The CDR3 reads CSVGFGDEQYF. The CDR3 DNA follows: TGCAGCGTTGGGTTCGGGGACGAGCAGTACTTC.

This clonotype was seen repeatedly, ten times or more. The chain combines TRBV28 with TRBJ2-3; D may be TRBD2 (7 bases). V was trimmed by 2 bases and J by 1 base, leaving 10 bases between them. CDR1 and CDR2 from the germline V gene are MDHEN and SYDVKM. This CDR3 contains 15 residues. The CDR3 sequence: CASSLGGAGTDTQYF. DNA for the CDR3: TGTGCCAGCAGTTTAGGGGGGGCCGGCACAGATACGCAGTATTTT.

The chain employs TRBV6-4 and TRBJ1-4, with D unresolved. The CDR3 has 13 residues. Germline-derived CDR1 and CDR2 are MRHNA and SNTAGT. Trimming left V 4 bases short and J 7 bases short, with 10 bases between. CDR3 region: CASSVLPGEKLFF. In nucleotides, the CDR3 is TGTGCCAGCAGTGTATTGCCAGGTGAAAAACTGTTTTTT.

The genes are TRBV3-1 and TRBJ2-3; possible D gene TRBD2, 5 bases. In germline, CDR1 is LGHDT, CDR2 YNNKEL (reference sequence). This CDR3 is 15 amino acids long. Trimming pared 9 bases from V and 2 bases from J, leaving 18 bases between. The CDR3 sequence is CASGKLGGLTDTQYF. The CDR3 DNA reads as TGTGCCAGTGGAAAGTTAGGCGGGCTCACAGATACGCAGTATTTT.

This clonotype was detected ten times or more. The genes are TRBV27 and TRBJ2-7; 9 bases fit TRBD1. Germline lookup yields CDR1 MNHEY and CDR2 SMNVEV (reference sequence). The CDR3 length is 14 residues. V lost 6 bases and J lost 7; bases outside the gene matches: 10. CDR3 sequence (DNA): TGTGCCAGCAGGCCACAGGGGGCTGGTTTGGAGCAGTACTTC. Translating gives CASRPQGAGLEQYF.

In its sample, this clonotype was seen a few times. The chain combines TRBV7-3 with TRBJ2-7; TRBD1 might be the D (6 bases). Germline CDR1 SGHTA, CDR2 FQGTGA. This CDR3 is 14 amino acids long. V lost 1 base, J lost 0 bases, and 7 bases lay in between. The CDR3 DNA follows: TGTGCCAGCAGCTTAATGGGGGCCTCCTACGAGCAGTACTTC. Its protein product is CASSLMGASYEQYF. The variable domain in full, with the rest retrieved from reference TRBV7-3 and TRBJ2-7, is GAGVSQTPSNKVTEKGKYVELRCDPISGHTALYWYRQSLGQGPEFLIYFQGTGAADDSGLPNDRFFAVRPEGSVSTLKIQRTERGDSAVYLCASSLMGASYEQYFGPGTRLTVT.

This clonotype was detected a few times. Written as DNA, the CDR3 is TGTGCCACCAGTGACCCCGGGGACGGCACAGATACGCAGTATTTT. This gives the protein CATSDPGDGTDTQYF. The J gene is TRBJ2-3, the V gene TRBV24-1; either TRBD1 or TRBD2 may supply D (5 bases each). The V end lost 4 bases, the J end lost 1 base, and 11 bases lay between the germline ends. The CDR3 totals 15 residues. Germline V gene lookup returns CDR1 KGHDR and CDR2 SFDVKD.

The CDR3 nucleotides are TGTGCCAGCAGGGACAGCCCTTACTTGAACACCGGGGAGCTGTTTTTT. Its protein is CASRDSPYLNTGELFF. V and J are TRBV2 and TRBJ2-2, with TRBD1 as a possible D gene (6 bases). In germline, CDR1 is SNHLY, CDR2 FYNNEI. The CDR3 runs 16 residues. Trimming removed 6 bases from V and 1 base from J, with 15 bases in between.

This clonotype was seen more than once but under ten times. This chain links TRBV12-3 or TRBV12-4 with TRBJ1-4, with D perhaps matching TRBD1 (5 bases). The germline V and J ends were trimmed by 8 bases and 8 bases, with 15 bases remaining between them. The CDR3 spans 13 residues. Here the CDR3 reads CASSTGAREKLFF. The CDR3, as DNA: TGTGCCAGCTCCACCGGGGCTCGGGAAAAACTGTTTTTT.

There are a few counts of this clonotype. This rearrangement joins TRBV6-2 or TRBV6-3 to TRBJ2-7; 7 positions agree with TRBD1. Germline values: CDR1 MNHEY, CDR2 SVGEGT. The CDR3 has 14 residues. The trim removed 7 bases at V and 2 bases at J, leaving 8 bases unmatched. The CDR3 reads CASTKPGTAYEQYF. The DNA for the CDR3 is TGTGCCAGCACCAAACCCGGGACAGCCTACGAGCAGTACTTC.

CDR3 DNA: TGTGCCTGGCGAGAAGGCACTGAAGCTTTCTTT. It specifies CAWREGTEAFF. The chain links TRBV30 to TRBJ1-1; D is unclear. Germline CDR1 GTSNPN, CDR2 SVGIG (reference sequence). CDR3 length: 11 amino acids. Trimming shortened V by 5 bases and J by 4 bases, and 8 bases separated the two germline ends.

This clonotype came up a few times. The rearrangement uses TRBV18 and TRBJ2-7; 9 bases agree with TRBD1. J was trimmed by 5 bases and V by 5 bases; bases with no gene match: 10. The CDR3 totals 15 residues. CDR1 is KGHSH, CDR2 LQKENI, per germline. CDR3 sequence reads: CASSATGQGNHEQYF. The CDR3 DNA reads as TGTGCCAGCTCAGCTACAGGACAGGGGAACCACGAGCAGTACTTC. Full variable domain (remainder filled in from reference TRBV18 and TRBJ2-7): NAGVMQNPRHLVRRRGQEARLRCSPMKGHSHVYWYRQLPEEGLKFMVYLQKENIIDESGMPKERFSAEFPKEGPSILRIQQVVRGDSAAYFCASSATGQGNHEQYFGPGTRLTVT.

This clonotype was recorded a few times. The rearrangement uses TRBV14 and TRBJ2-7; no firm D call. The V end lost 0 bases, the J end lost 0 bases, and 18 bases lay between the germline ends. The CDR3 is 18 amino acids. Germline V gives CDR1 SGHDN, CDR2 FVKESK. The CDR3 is CASSQDLGGPWNSYEQYF. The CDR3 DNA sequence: TGTGCCAGCAGCCAAGACCTGGGCGGACCCTGGAACTCCTACGAGCAGTACTTC.

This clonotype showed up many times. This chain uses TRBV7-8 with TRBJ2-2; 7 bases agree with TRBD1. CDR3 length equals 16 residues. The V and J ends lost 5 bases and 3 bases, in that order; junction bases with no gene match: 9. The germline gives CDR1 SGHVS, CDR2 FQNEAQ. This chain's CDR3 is CASSPLSGTDTGELFF. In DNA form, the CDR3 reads TGTGCCAGCAGCCCCCTTTCCGGGACAGACACCGGGGAGCTGTTTTTT.

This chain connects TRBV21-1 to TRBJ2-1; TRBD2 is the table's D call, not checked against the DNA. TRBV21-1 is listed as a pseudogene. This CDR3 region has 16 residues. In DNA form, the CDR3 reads TGTGCCAGCAGCAAGACCCCGGGACTCCCGGCCAATGAGCAGTTCTTC. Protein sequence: CASSKTPGLPANEQFF.

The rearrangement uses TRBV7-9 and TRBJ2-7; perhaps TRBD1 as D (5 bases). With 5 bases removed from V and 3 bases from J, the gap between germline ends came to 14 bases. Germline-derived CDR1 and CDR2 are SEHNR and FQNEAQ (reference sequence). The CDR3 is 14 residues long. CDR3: CASSPRDGVYEQYF. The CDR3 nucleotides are TGTGCCAGCAGCCCCAGGGATGGTGTCTACGAGCAGTACTTC. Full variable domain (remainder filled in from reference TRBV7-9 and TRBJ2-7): DTGVSQNPRHKITKRGQNVTFRCDPISEHNRLYWYRQTLGQGPEFLTYFQNEAQLEKSRLLSDRFSAERPKGSFSTLEIQRTEQGDSAMYLCASSPRDGVYEQYFGPGTRLTVT.

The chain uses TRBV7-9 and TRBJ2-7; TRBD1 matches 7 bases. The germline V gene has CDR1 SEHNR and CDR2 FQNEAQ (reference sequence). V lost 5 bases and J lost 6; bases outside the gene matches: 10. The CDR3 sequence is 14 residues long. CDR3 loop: CASSTTTGLSEQYF. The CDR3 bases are TGTGCCAGCAGCACCACGACAGGGTTGAGCGAGCAGTACTTC.

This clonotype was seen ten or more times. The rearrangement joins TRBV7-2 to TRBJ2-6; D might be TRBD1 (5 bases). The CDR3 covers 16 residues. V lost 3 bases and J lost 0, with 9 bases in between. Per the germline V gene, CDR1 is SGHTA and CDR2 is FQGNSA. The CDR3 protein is CASSLATGSGANVLTF. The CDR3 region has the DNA TGTGCCAGCAGCTTGGCAACAGGCTCTGGGGCCAACGTCCTGACTTTC.

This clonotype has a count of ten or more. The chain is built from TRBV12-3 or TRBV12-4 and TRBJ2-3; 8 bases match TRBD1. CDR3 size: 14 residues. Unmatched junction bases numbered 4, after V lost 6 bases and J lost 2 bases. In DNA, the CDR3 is TGTGCCAGCAGCGAGGACAGGGTCACAGATACGCAGTATTTT. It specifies CASSEDRVTDTQYF.